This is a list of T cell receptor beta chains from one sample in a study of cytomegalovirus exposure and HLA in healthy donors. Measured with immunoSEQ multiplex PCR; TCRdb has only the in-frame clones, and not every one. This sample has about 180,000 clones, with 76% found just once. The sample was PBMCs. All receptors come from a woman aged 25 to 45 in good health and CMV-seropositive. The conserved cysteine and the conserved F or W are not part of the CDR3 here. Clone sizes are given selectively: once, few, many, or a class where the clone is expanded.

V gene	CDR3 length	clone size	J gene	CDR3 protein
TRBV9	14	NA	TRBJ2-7	ASSVYPGTSLHEQY
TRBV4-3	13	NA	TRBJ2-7	ASSPQGGSSYEQY
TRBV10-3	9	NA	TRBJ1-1	ASSSRTEAF
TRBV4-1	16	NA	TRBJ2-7	ASSLRGTSGGPVPEQY
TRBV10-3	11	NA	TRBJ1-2	AISEDRALGYT
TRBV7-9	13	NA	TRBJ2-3	ASSPAGGAKDTQY
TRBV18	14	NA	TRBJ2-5	ASSPRRDTPGETQY
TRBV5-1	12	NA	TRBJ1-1	ASSLQIEGTEAF
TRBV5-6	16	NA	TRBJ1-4	ASSHGPGQGPTNEKLF
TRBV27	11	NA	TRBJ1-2	ASRGQVLYGYT
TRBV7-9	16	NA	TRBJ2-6	ASSLAKGATYGANVLT
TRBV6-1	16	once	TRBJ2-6	ASSETGRGSSGANVLT
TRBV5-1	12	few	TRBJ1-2	ASSVGLFGYGYT